These 30 T cell receptor beta chains share one sample of origin, sequenced in a study of blood T cell repertoires in COVID-19. Only in-frame clones appear in the TCRdb table, and some are missing; sequencing was by immunoSEQ multiplex PCR. The sample includes around 100,000 clones, approximately 83% seen only once; the top ten take 2% to 3%. The material sequenced was PBMCs or T cells enriched from blood (not recorded which). These receptors originate from a woman aged 50 to 60 who had recovered from COVID-19.

The chain uses TRBV11-3 and TRBJ2-7, with a weak D call TRBD1 (6 bases). V lost 5 bases, J lost 5 bases, and 10 bases lay in between. Looked up from germline, CDR1 is SGHNT and CDR2 is YENEEA. The CDR3 is 12 residues long. The CDR3 here is CASSEGDNEQYF. CDR3 in DNA: TGTGCCAGCAGCGAAGGGGACAACGAGCAGTACTTC. The entire variable domain, with the rest obtained from reference TRBV11-3 and TRBJ2-7, is as follows: EAGVVQSPRYKIIEKKQPVAFWCNPISGHNTLYWYLQNLGQGPELLIRYENEEAVDDSQLPKDRFSAERLKGVDSTLKIQPAELGDSAVYLCASSEGDNEQYFGPGTRLTVT.

This sequence joins TRBV11-2 and TRBJ2-3; D perhaps matches TRBD2 (6 bases). Deletions cut 5 bases from V and 6 bases from J, with 15 bases between. This CDR3 is built from 14 residues. Germline assignment: CDR1 SGHAT and CDR2 FQNNGV. CDR3 protein: CASSPQTAGDTQYF. The CDR3 DNA is TGTGCCAGCAGCCCCCAGACGGCGGGGGATACGCAGTATTTT.

This clone was seen a single time. The chain links TRBV9 to TRBJ2-3; TRBD2 matches 7 bases. CDR3 length: 12 amino acids. After removal of 3 bases from V and 5 bases from J, the junction contained 0 bases not matched to a gene. CDR1 SGDLS and CDR2 YYNGEE come from the germline V gene. The CDR3 here is CASSAGGDTQYF. CDR3 DNA sequence: TGTGCCAGCAGCGCGGGAGGAGATACGCAGTATTTT.

The V and J genes are TRBV30 and TRBJ1-2, with 9 bases that match TRBD1. Trimming took 5 bases from V and 4 from J; bases not matched to a gene: 5. The CDR3 runs 13 residues. Germline V gene data show CDR1 as GTSNPN and CDR2 as SVGIG (reference sequence). CDR3 region: CAWWTGEVYGYTF. The DNA of the CDR3 is TGTGCCTGGTGGACAGGGGAGGTCTATGGCTACACCTTC. Full variable domain (missing parts from reference TRBV30 and TRBJ1-2): SQTIHQWPATLVQPVGSPLSLECTVEGTSNPNLYWYRQAAGRGLQLLFYSVGIGQISSEVPQNLSASRPQDRQFILSSKKLLLSDSGFYLCAWWTGEVYGYTFGSGTRLTVV.

The gene calls are TRBV7-9 and TRBJ2-7; 13 nucleotides match TRBD2. From germline, CDR1 is SEHNR and CDR2 FQNEAQ (reference sequence). The V segment lost 5 bases and the J segment 2 bases; nucleotides outside the gene matches: 3. CDR3 length equals 15 residues. This CDR3 is CASSDGTSGTYEQYF. In nucleotides, the CDR3 is TGTGCCAGCAGCGACGGGACTAGCGGGACCTACGAGCAGTACTTC.

This chain joins TRBV29-1 and TRBJ2-1; TRBD2 matches at 8 bases. Trimming removed 2 bases from V and 2 bases from J; junction bases left unmatched: 5. This CDR3 spans 15 amino acids. Per germline, CDR1 SQVTM and CDR2 ANQGSEA. The CDR3 nucleotides are TGCAGCGTTGAACAACCCGGGAGGGCCTACAATGAGCAGTTCTTC. Its protein is CSVEQPGRAYNEQFF.

In its sample, this clone was seen a few times. V and J are TRBV3-1 (or the pseudogene TRBV3-2) and TRBJ1-2, with D possibly matching TRBD1 (5 bases). V gave up 4 bases and J gave up 0 bases, with 9 bases separating them. Germline V gene lookup returns CDR1 LGHDT and CDR2 YNNKEL (reference sequence). This CDR3 is built from 14 residues. CDR3: CASSRGGTNYGYTF. The CDR3 DNA reads TGTGCCAGCAGCCGGGGGGGAACTAACTATGGCTACACCTTC.

The rearrangement uses TRBV7-9 and TRBJ2-3; D remains ambiguous. The germline V gene has CDR1 SEHNR and CDR2 FQNEAQ (reference sequence). Trimming shortened V by 5 bases and J by 2 bases, and 11 bases separated the two germline ends. The CDR3 sequence is 14 residues long. The CDR3 DNA follows: TGTGCCAGCAGCCCACGGGTCGCCACAGATACGCAGTATTTT. It yields the protein CASSPRVATDTQYF.

J is TRBJ2-7 and V is TRBV4-1; D gene uncertain. Germline CDR1 is MGHRA and CDR2 is YSYEKL. The CDR3 runs to 14 residues. The V gene lost 6 bases and the J gene lost 5 bases, with 17 bases spanning the gap. The chain's CDR3 is CASSYSFLPNEQYF. The CDR3 nucleotides read TGCGCCAGCAGTTACTCCTTCCTTCCCAACGAGCAGTACTTC.

The J gene is TRBJ1-2, the V gene TRBV6-5; D is undetermined. The CDR3 runs 16 residues. Germline-derived CDR1 and CDR2 are MNHEY and SVGAGI. V was clipped by 4 bases and J by 2 bases, with 17 bases between them. The CDR3 region has the DNA TGTGCCAGCAGTTTTCTTATTTGGGCAGAAAACTATGGCTACACCTTC. Its protein is CASSFLIWAENYGYTF.

The V call is TRBV25-1, the J call TRBJ2-1, with 9 nucleotides matching TRBD2. This CDR3 has 16 amino acids. Germline loops: CDR1 MGHDK, CDR2 SYGVNS. The junction had 11 bases not matched to a gene; V was cut back by 5 bases and J by 6 bases. CDR3 protein: CASSQIAGAWVNEQFF. The DNA for the CDR3 is TGTGCCAGCAGTCAGATAGCGGGAGCTTGGGTCAATGAGCAGTTCTTC.

The chain carries TRBV9 and TRBJ2-7; 8 bases align to TRBD1. V trimming: 4 bases; J trimming: 3 bases; junction bases outside the gene matches: 3. The CDR3 length is 13 residues. Looked up from germline, CDR1 is SGDLS and CDR2 is YYNGEE. DNA for the CDR3: TGTGCCAGCAGCCCTGGGACAGGCTACGAGCAGTACTTC. Translated: CASSPGTGYEQYF.

This clone was counted only a few times. The chain links TRBV19 to TRBJ2-1; a possible D gene is TRBD2 (6 bases). Germline V gene data show CDR1 as LNHDA and CDR2 as SQIVND (reference sequence). This CDR3 has 13 amino acids. V was trimmed by 4 bases and J by 10 bases, leaving 14 bases between them. The CDR3 region has the DNA TGTGCCAGTAGTACCGGGAGCCCCGGGGAGCAGTTCTTC. Translating it yields CASSTGSPGEQFF. Full variable domain (outside the CDR3, taken from reference TRBV19 and TRBJ2-1): DGGITQSPKYLFRKEGQNVTLSCEQNLNHDAMYWYRQDPGQGLRLIYYSQIVNDFQKGDIAEGYSVSREKKESFPLTVTSAQKNPTAFYLCASSTGSPGEQFFGPGTRLTVL.

The chain joins TRBV30 to TRBJ2-7; perhaps TRBD2 as D (6 bases). The CDR3 extends over 14 amino acids. The V and J ends lost 2 bases and 4 bases respectively, with 15 bases between them. Germline V lookup: CDR1 GTSNPN, CDR2 SVGIG (reference sequence). The CDR3, as DNA: TGTGCCTGGAGTACTGGGGGGTTCGCGTACGAGCAGTACTTC. Translated: CAWSTGGFAYEQYF.

The rearrangement joins TRBV7-9 to TRBJ1-4; the D is unclear. CDR3 length equals 16 residues. Trimming took 3 bases from V and 4 from J, leaving 15 bases between them. The germline CDR1 and CDR2 sequences are SEHNR and FQNEAQ (reference sequence). The CDR3 reads CASSFDSGIVNEKLFF. The DNA of the CDR3 is TGTGCCAGCAGCTTCGACTCCGGGATAGTTAATGAAAAACTGTTTTTT.

This chain joins TRBV10-2 and TRBJ2-7, with a tentative D call TRBD1 (6 bases). The germline V gene has CDR1 WSHSY and CDR2 SAAADI. CDR3 length: 13 residues. V was pared by 6 bases and J by 2 bases, with 11 bases between. The CDR3 coding sequence is TGCGCCAGCAGCGCCGGGGACACCTACGAGCAGTACTTC. Translation gives CASSAGDTYEQYF.

The genes are TRBV3-1 (or the pseudogene TRBV3-2) and TRBJ2-4, with D uncertain. This CDR3 region has 16 residues. Per germline, CDR1 LGHDT and CDR2 YNNKEL (reference sequence). V was cut by 5 bases and J by 4 bases, with 18 bases left in between. CDR3 amino acids: CASSIEFPIRKNIQYF. CDR3 DNA: TGTGCCAGCAGCATAGAGTTTCCCATTAGAAAAAACATTCAGTACTTC.

The CDR3 here is CATSISWTGGLNTEAFF. CDR3 nucleotide sequence: TGTGCCACCAGCATATCATGGACAGGGGGCTTAAACACTGAAGCTTTCTTT. V is TRBV15 and J is TRBJ1-1; 11 bases are a match to TRBD1. From germline, CDR1 is LNHNV and CDR2 YYDKDF (reference sequence). V lost 4 bases to trimming and J lost 2 bases; unmatched junction nucleotides: 9. The CDR3 is 17 residues long. Looking up the rest from reference TRBV15 and TRBJ1-1 gives the full variable domain: DAMVIQNPRYQVTQFGKPVTLSCSQTLNHNVMYWYQQKSSQAPKLLFHYYDKDFNNEADTPDNFQSRRPNTSFCFLDIRSPGLGDTAMYLCATSISWTGGLNTEAFFGQGTRLTVV.

The chain uses TRBV2 and TRBJ1-5; D gene ambiguous. The CDR3 loop spans 14 amino acids. Trimming shortened V by 3 bases and J by 5 bases, and 11 bases separated the two germline ends. The germline gives CDR1 SNHLY, CDR2 FYNNEI. The CDR3 region is CASSDLGSYQPQHF. The CDR3 DNA reads as TGTGCCAGCAGTGACTTGGGCAGCTATCAGCCCCAGCATTTT.

In DNA form, the CDR3 reads TGTGCCAGCAGCTCGACTAGCCAGGAGACCCAGTACTTC. Translated: CASSSTSQETQYF. The chain recombines TRBV13 with TRBJ2-5, with 7 bases aligning to TRBD2. The CDR3 covers 13 residues. Germline trimming cut 4 bases from V and 5 bases from J; bases unmatched to any gene: 4. Germline V gives CDR1 PRHDT, CDR2 FYEKMQ (reference sequence).

V is TRBV7-7 and J is TRBJ2-7; 9 positions match TRBD1. The J segment lost 3 bases and the V segment lost 5 bases, leaving 5 bases of the junction unmatched. CDR3 size: 14 residues. From germline, CDR1 is SSHAT and CDR2 FNYEAQ (reference sequence). The CDR3 coding sequence is TGTGCCAGCAGCCCCGGACAGGGGTACTACGAGCAGTACTTC. Translation: CASSPGQGYYEQYF.

J is TRBJ2-5 and V is TRBV28; tentative D call: TRBD1 (6 bases). Per germline, CDR1 MDHEN and CDR2 SYDVKM. The CDR3 runs 15 residues. V shed 6 bases and J shed 4 bases, with 18 bases lying between them. The CDR3 bases are TGTGCCAGCAGCCGCCCGAGAAAAGGGGGAGAGACCCAGTACTTC. As protein: CASSRPRKGGETQYF.

This clone was detected only once. The chain is built from TRBV5-8 and TRBJ2-4; possible D gene TRBD1, 5 bases. The CDR3 sequence is 13 residues long. From germline, CDR1 is SGHTS and CDR2 YDEGEE. V gave up 3 bases and J gave up 8 bases, with 12 bases separating them. CDR3 sequence: CASSSRQWDIQYF. The DNA for the CDR3 is TGTGCCAGCAGCTCCCGACAGTGGGACATTCAGTACTTC.

V and J are TRBV6-7 and TRBJ1-3; 7 nucleotides agree with TRBD1. TRBV6-7 is an ORF, with its function uncertain. V shed 6 bases and J 7 bases; nucleotides not matched to a gene: 6. CDR3 length: 13 residues. CDR3 region: CASRGQDRNTIYF. DNA of the CDR3: TGTGCCAGCAGAGGACAGGACCGGAACACCATATATTTT.

This clone was observed at least ten times. The chain carries TRBV28 and TRBJ1-1, with D possibly TRBD1 on 6 matching bases. Germline V gene sequence: CDR1 MDHEN, CDR2 SYDVKM. Trimming removed 8 bases at V and 2 bases at J, with 12 bases between. The CDR3 covers 13 residues. CDR3 loop: CASGRDTNTEAFF. CDR3 DNA sequence: TGTGCCAGCGGCCGGGACACAAACACTGAAGCTTTCTTT.

The V call is TRBV28, the J call TRBJ1-2; 9 bases agree with TRBD1. Trimming removed 4 bases from V and 4 bases from J; junction bases left unmatched: 4. CDR1 is MDHEN, CDR2 SYDVKM, per germline. CDR3 size: 14 residues. CDR3: CASSSGQGGYGYTF. In DNA form, the CDR3 reads TGTGCCAGCAGTTCGGGACAGGGAGGCTATGGCTACACCTTC.

J is TRBJ1-1 and V is TRBV28, with 7 bases lining up with TRBD1. CDR1 and CDR2 from the germline V gene are MDHEN and SYDVKM. The CDR3 is made up of 15 amino acids. With 7 bases clipped from V and 1 base from J, the junction kept 9 bases outside the gene matches. Here the CDR3 DNA reads TGTGCCAGCATCAACAGGGGCCGGGCGAACACTGAAGCTTTCTTT. Translated: CASINRGRANTEAFF.

This clone occurred a few times. This chain connects TRBV9 to TRBJ2-1, with TRBD2 as a possible D gene (5 bases). V dropped 0 bases and J dropped 7 bases, with 11 bases sitting between them. The CDR3 spans 14 residues. The germline V gene has CDR1 SGDLS and CDR2 YYNGEE. The CDR3 loop is CASSVAPWENEQFF. DNA for the CDR3: TGTGCCAGCAGCGTAGCCCCCTGGGAGAATGAGCAGTTCTTC.

The gene calls are TRBV5-1 and TRBJ2-7; D is unresolved. Germline V gives CDR1 SGHRS, CDR2 YFSETQ. V was trimmed by 0 bases and J by 2 bases, leaving 9 bases between them. CDR3 length: 14 residues. CDR3 nucleotides: TGCGCCAGCAGCTTGGGGCAGTCCACCTACGAGCAGTACTTC. This codes for CASSLGQSTYEQYF.

J is TRBJ1-1 and V is TRBV5-1; 8 bases match TRBD1. There are 16 residues in the CDR3. Germline V lookup: CDR1 SGHRS, CDR2 YFSETQ. Losses at the gene ends were 1 base for V and 1 base for J; bases not matched to a gene: 6. The chain's CDR3 is CASSLRGQEPNTEAFF. In nucleotides, the CDR3 is TGCGCCAGCAGCTTGAGGGGACAGGAACCGAACACTGAAGCTTTCTTT. Supplemented by reference TRBV5-1 and TRBJ1-1, the full variable domain reads KAGVTQTPRYLIKTRGQQVTLSCSPISGHRSVSWYQQTPGQGLQFLFEYFSETQRNKGNFPGRFSGRQFSNSRSEMNVSTLELGDSALYLCASSLRGQEPNTEAFFGQGTRLTVV.